These T cell receptor beta chains were read from a single sample in a study of vaccination and CD4 T cells after COVID-19. These receptors are not linked to any known antigen. TCRdb recomputed calls from the PCR reads with MiXCR, one row per CDR3 protein. The sample consists of approximately 13,000 distinct CDR3 sequences, more than 45% of them appearing once. Sequencing used CD4+ T cells from blood, cultured in vitro. These receptors all stem from a human donor who had recovered from COVID-19. Both conserved end residues are part of each CDR3. The D gene is left open where the match is weak.

.,TRBV25-1,CASSELGLDEDGYTF
.,TRBV9,CASSVVGTGEQYF
.,TRBV19,CASSREETQYF
TRBD1,TRBV5-1,CASSLWGDRGSNTEAFF
.,TRBV11-1,CASSLGGKQETQYF
.,TRBV11-3,CASSTGVGTVQYF
TRBD1,TRBV6-1,CASSTASTGSNQPQHF
TRBD2,TRBV2,CASRTLAGETQYF
.,TRBV7-2,CASSLSPGSGNTIYF
TRBD2,TRBV12-3/TRBV12-4,CASSSSGRKETQYF
.,TRBV2,CASSDYGNGDPLAKNIQYF
.,TRBV19,CASNVRVSGTGQFF
.,TRBV7-9,CASSSTTAMRHRSQYF
TRBD2,TRBV30,CALRGPSGRGTDTQYF
.,TRBV5-1,CASSLQGGAYEQYF
.,TRBV10-3,CASKGSDFPGELFF
.,TRBV6-1,CASSGRRQETQYF
TRBD2,TRBV12-3/TRBV12-4,CASSLAYSGREHSEQYF
.,TRBV6-5,CASSYSERGYSPLHF
.,TRBV6-2/TRBV6-3,CASSSTETQYF
TRBD1,TRBV20-1,CSAKPGQGSETQYF
.,TRBV19,CASSIDIGEGYEQFF
.,TRBV2,CASSFGNTIYF
TRBD2,TRBV6-4,CASSDSASGSTDTQYF
.,TRBV5-1,CASSPGLAGETQYF
TRBD1,TRBV6-1,CASTTGQSYEQYF
.,TRBV24-1,CATSDPGTDTQYF